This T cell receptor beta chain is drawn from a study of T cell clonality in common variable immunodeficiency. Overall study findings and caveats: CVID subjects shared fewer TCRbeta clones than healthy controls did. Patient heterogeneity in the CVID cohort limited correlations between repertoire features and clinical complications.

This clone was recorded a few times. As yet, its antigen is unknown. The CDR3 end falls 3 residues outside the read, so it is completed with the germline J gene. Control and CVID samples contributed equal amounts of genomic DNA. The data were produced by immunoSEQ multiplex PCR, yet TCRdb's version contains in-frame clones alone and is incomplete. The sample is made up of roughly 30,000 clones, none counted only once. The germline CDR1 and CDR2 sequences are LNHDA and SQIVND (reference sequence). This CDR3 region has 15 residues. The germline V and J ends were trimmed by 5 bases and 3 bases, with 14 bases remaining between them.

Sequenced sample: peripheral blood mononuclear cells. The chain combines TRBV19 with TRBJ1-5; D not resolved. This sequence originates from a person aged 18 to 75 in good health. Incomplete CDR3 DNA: TGTGCCAGTAGTGGAGCTCTCGGGGTCAATCAGCCC. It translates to CASSGALGVNQP. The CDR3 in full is CASSGALGVNQPQHF.